This T cell receptor (beta chain) was sequenced for a study of shared clonotypes between healthy human individuals. Assay used: immunoSEQ multiplex PCR; TCRdb lists only in-frame clones, some missing. The data contain fewer than 500,000 clones, over 75% of them seen just once; the ten biggest clones take up about 12%. This clone was observed a single time. A junction end diverges from the germline sequence, so it may reflect a read error. Germline V gene lookup returns CDR1 LNHDA and CDR2 SQIVND (reference sequence). This CDR3 is built from 15 residues. This sequence joins TRBV19 and TRBJ1-2; D gene unclear. The clonotype comes from a woman aged 40 to 55 in good health. Some clones in this sample may be carry-over from other donors' samples. Material: PBMCs. The CDR3 loop is CASSIESQPVMVTAF. The DNA for the CDR3 is TGTGCCAGTAGTATAGAATCGCAGCCTGTTATGGTTACGGCCTTC.